Each of the 31 T cell receptor beta chains below was sequenced from the same sample in a study of cytomegalovirus exposure and HLA in healthy donors. It was with 60 Vbeta and 13 Jbeta primers that the PCR ran. Profiled with immunoSEQ multiplex PCR; TCRdb holds only in-frame clones, not every one. The sample lists about 120,000 clones, around 80% seen once, with approximately 3.6% in the top ten. Material: PBMCs. These receptors came from a man in his thirties or forties in good health and CMV-seronegative.

The CDR3 nucleotides are TGCAGCGTCCTTAGCGATAACACTGAAGCTTTCTTT. Its protein product is CSVLSDNTEAFF. The chain carries TRBV29-1 and TRBJ1-1; D not certain. Germline CDR1 and CDR2: SQVTM and ANQGSEA. This CDR3 is built from 12 residues. Trimming pared 6 bases from V and 2 bases from J, leaving 10 bases between.

The chain is built from TRBV19 and TRBJ2-7, with TRBD1 identical over 8 bases. Germline loops: CDR1 LNHDA, CDR2 SQIVND (reference sequence). V dropped 9 bases and J dropped 2; count of bases not matched to a gene: 15. CDR3 length: 16 amino acids. The CDR3 DNA is TGTGCCAGACCGGACAGGGCAGACCGGAGGACCTACGAGCAGTACTTC. The encoded protein is CARPDRADRRTYEQYF.

The gene calls are TRBV6-1 and TRBJ1-4, with unresolved D. Germline CDR1 and CDR2: MNHNS and SASEGT. V was pared by 2 bases and J by 8 bases, with 21 bases between. CDR3 length: 17 residues. The DNA of the CDR3 is TGTGCCAGCAGTGAATATGGTCGTGGGTGGGAGAGGGAAAAACTGTTTTTT. Translated, it gives CASSEYGRGWEREKLFF.

This chain uses TRBV19 with TRBJ2-7, with TRBD1 matching over 10 bases. The length of the CDR3 is 18 residues. J was trimmed by 6 bases and V by 5 bases; bases with no gene match: 19. Germline-derived CDR1 and CDR2 are LNHDA and SQIVND (reference sequence). The CDR3 coding sequence is TGTGCCAGTAGTCCTCCGGGACAGGGGAGTGAGGGGGATGGCGAGCAGTACTTC. Translated, it gives CASSPPGQGSEGDGEQYF.

V is TRBV5-8 and J is TRBJ2-3, with D uncertain. V lost 2 bases, J lost 4 bases, and 5 bases lay in between. CDR1 SGHTS and CDR2 YDEGEE come from the germline V gene. The length of the CDR3 is 12 residues. The DNA of the CDR3 is TGTGCCAGCAGCTTAGGAGCAGATACGCAGTATTTT. This gives the protein CASSLGADTQYF.

The CDR3 nucleotides are TGTGCCAGCAGCCAAGCAACTCCGGGTCGGCCGGATGGGTGGTTTAACACCATATATTTT. Translating it yields CASSQATPGRPDGWFNTIYF. The chain carries TRBV14 and TRBJ1-3; D is uncertain. The length of the CDR3 is 20 residues. CDR1 and CDR2 from the germline V gene are SGHDN and FVKESK. Trimming stripped 1 base from V and 7 bases from J, with 29 bases between.

The chain joins TRBV30 to TRBJ2-1, with D hard to call. The V and J ends lost 4 bases and 7 bases respectively, with 8 bases between them. CDR3 length: 11 amino acids. From germline, CDR1 is GTSNPN and CDR2 SVGIG (reference sequence). The CDR3 loop reads CAWNSFNEQFF. CDR3 coding DNA: TGTGCCTGGAACAGCTTTAATGAGCAGTTCTTC.

This clone showed up just a few times. The same CDR3 can be traced to other DNA sequences in this sample. The CDR3 reads CASSFGQGNTEAFF. The CDR3, as DNA: TGTGCCAGCAGTTTCGGACAGGGGAACACTGAAGCTTTCTTT. The J gene is TRBJ1-1, the V gene TRBV6-5; 8 bases align to TRBD1. Germline-derived CDR1 and CDR2 are MNHEY and SVGAGI. This CDR3 has 14 residues. With V trimmed by 4 bases and J by 1 base, 2 bases remained unmatched.

CDR3 amino acids: CASSRITGGYTEAFF. The DNA of the CDR3 is TGTGCCAGCAGCCGGATTACAGGGGGGTACACTGAAGCTTTCTTT. The V call is TRBV14, the J call TRBJ1-1, with 8 bases that match TRBD1. The CDR3 is 15 amino acids. V shed 4 bases and J 3 bases; nucleotides not matched to a gene: 7. Germline CDR1 is SGHDN and CDR2 is FVKESK.

The rearrangement joins TRBV25-1 to TRBJ1-2, with 7 bases fitting TRBD1. The V gene's germline CDR1 is MGHDK and CDR2 SYGVNS. Trimming at V came to 6 bases and at J to 3 bases, leaving 13 bases not matched to a gene. The CDR3 spans 16 residues. CDR3 region: CASSAVPFDRDYGYTF. The CDR3 DNA sequence: TGTGCCAGCAGCGCAGTCCCATTTGACAGGGACTATGGCTACACCTTC.

The chain combines TRBV30 with TRBJ2-5; TRBD1 might be the D (5 bases). V was trimmed by 0 bases and J by 4 bases, leaving 15 bases between them. CDR1 and CDR2 from the germline V gene are GTSNPN and SVGIG (reference sequence). This CDR3 has 15 amino acids. CDR3 residues: CAWSVQSRQRETQYF. The DNA of the CDR3 is TGTGCCTGGAGTGTACAGAGCCGACAGCGAGAGACCCAGTACTTC.

This rearrangement joins TRBV28 to TRBJ1-5; D ambiguous. Trimming removed 6 bases at V and 0 bases at J, with 21 bases between. Per germline, CDR1 MDHEN and CDR2 SYDVKM. The CDR3 has 18 amino acids. The DNA of the CDR3 is TGTGCCAGCAGACTTAACCCAGAGGTTAGCTATAGCAATCAGCCCCAGCATTTT. Translating gives CASRLNPEVSYSNQPQHF.

This chain connects TRBV11-2 to TRBJ2-2; tentative D call: TRBD2 (7 bases). V gave up 3 bases and J gave up 4 bases, with 18 bases separating them. Germline CDR1 is SGHAT and CDR2 is FQNNGV. The CDR3 spans 17 residues. CDR3 nucleotides: TGTGCCAGCAGCTTGTGGGGGGGGCCAGGGCCCACCGGGGAGCTGTTTTTT. Its translation: CASSLWGGPGPTGELFF.

This clone showed up just a few times. This chain links TRBV19 with TRBJ2-7; D is perhaps TRBD1 or TRBD2 (7 bases each). This CDR3 region has 16 residues. Germline V gene data show CDR1 as LNHDA and CDR2 as SQIVND (reference sequence). V was pared by 10 bases and J by 0 bases, with 22 bases between. Here the CDR3 DNA reads TGTGCCAATAGACAGGGAAGAGCGGGAACCTCCTACGAGCAGTACTTC. It codes for CANRQGRAGTSYEQYF.

V usage is TRBV15 and J usage is TRBJ2-1, with TRBD2 matching 14 bases. J gave up 9 bases and V 2 bases, and 9 bases lay outside the gene matches. The germline V gene encodes CDR1 LNHNV and CDR2 YYDKDF (reference sequence). CDR3 size: 17 residues. CDR3 region: CATSRPGTSGSRGEQFF. The CDR3 DNA follows: TGTGCCACCAGCAGACCCGGGACTAGCGGGAGTAGGGGTGAGCAGTTCTTC.

V is TRBV7-9 and J is TRBJ1-5, with TRBD1 identical over 7 bases. Looked up from germline, CDR1 is SEHNR and CDR2 is FQNEAQ (reference sequence). There are 15 residues in the CDR3. The V and J ends lost 5 bases and 2 bases, in that order; junction bases with no gene match: 6. The CDR3 sequence: CASSPQGEGNQPQHF. The CDR3 bases are TGTGCCAGCAGCCCGCAGGGGGAAGGCAATCAGCCCCAGCATTTT.

The gene calls are TRBV9 and TRBJ2-2, with 8 bases that match TRBD1. J lost 5 bases, V lost 0 bases, and 3 bases had no gene match. The CDR3 has 15 amino acids. Germline V gene lookup returns CDR1 SGDLS and CDR2 YYNGEE. The CDR3 is CASSVGQGRTGELFF. CDR3 DNA sequence: TGTGCCAGCAGCGTAGGACAGGGGCGAACCGGGGAGCTGTTTTTT.

The chain uses TRBV11-2 and TRBJ2-7; tentative D call: TRBD2 (5 bases). Germline V lookup: CDR1 SGHAT, CDR2 FQNNGV. This CDR3 has 15 amino acids. V lost 6 bases and J lost 4, with 19 bases in between. CDR3 region: CASRSSGKIVYEQYF. For the CDR3, the DNA is TGTGCCAGCAGGAGCTCCGGGAAGATTGTTTACGAGCAGTACTTC.

The genes are TRBV18 and TRBJ2-7; 10 bases align to TRBD2. The germline gives CDR1 KGHSH, CDR2 LQKENI. This CDR3 spans 16 amino acids. V lost 3 bases to trimming and J lost 3 bases; unmatched junction nucleotides: 8. The CDR3 sequence: CASSPFRLAGVYEQYF. Written as DNA, the CDR3 is TGTGCCAGCTCACCCTTCCGGCTAGCGGGAGTCTACGAGCAGTACTTC.

This clone is a singleton in its sample. This rearrangement joins TRBV6-5 to TRBJ2-7, with 7 bases matching TRBD2. V trimming: 0 bases; J trimming: 4 bases; junction bases outside the gene matches: 3. Germline CDR1 reads MNHEY; CDR2 reads SVGAGI. The CDR3 runs to 14 residues. CDR3 residues: CASSYSASGYEQYF. The DNA for the CDR3 is TGTGCCAGCAGTTACTCTGCTAGCGGTTACGAGCAGTACTTC.

V gene TRBV19 combines with J gene TRBJ1-2; the D gene is possibly TRBD1 (5 bases). The V gene's germline CDR1 is LNHDA and CDR2 SQIVND (reference sequence). This CDR3 spans 13 amino acids. Trimming removed 6 bases at V and 6 bases at J, with 14 bases between. The CDR3 nucleotides read TGTGCCAGTAGCGCCCGGACAAAGAATGGCTACACCTTC. Amino acids: CASSARTKNGYTF.

This clone was seen a few times. V usage is TRBV28 and J usage is TRBJ1-1; D remains unclear. The CDR3 runs 14 residues. Germline CDR1 is MDHEN and CDR2 is SYDVKM. V was trimmed by 10 bases and J by 6 bases, leaving 21 bases between them. The CDR3 spells CATSPPRDGAEAFF. CDR3 bases: TGTGCCACCTCCCCCCCGAGGGATGGCGCTGAAGCTTTCTTT.

This chain uses TRBV6-6 with TRBJ2-3; a weak D match, TRBD2 (6 bases). The germline V and J ends were trimmed by 9 bases and 2 bases, with 15 bases remaining between them. The CDR3 covers 14 residues. Germline CDR1 and CDR2: MNHNY and SVGAGI (reference sequence). The CDR3 nucleotides are TGTGCCAGTTCACCGGGACTTTCCACAGATACGCAGTATTTT. This codes for CASSPGLSTDTQYF.

The chain links TRBV29-1 to TRBJ2-3, with D possibly matching TRBD2 (5 bases). V lost 7 bases and J 6 bases, leaving 11 bases between the germline ends. The CDR3 runs to 11 residues. The V gene's germline CDR1 is SQVTM and CDR2 ANQGSEA. As DNA, the CDR3 is TGCAGCGCGGAACGAGGGGATACGCAGTATTTT. It translates to CSAERGDTQYF.

The chain employs TRBV15 and TRBJ1-1; D is perhaps TRBD1 (5 bases). Trimming removed 3 bases at V and 0 bases at J, with 8 bases between. Germline V gene data show CDR1 as LNHNV and CDR2 as YYDKDF (reference sequence). There are 14 residues in the CDR3. CDR3 in amino acids: CATSRDKMNTEAFF. The CDR3 nucleotides read TGTGCCACCAGCAGGGACAAAATGAACACTGAAGCTTTCTTT.

J is TRBJ2-3 and V is TRBV11-2; TRBD2 agrees at 11 bases. V trimming: 7 bases; J trimming: 1 base; junction bases outside the gene matches: 1. This CDR3 has 14 amino acids. Germline CDR1 SGHAT, CDR2 FQNNGV. CDR3 coding DNA: TGTGCCAGCAAGGGACTAGCGGGCACAGATACGCAGTATTTT. This translates into CASKGLAGTDTQYF.

The chain uses TRBV7-2 and TRBJ1-5; D is ambiguous. The CDR3 covers 13 residues. Germline V gene sequence: CDR1 SGHTA, CDR2 FQGNSA. Deletions cut 2 bases from V and 7 bases from J, with 9 bases between. Here the CDR3 reads CASSLLPFQPQHF. CDR3 bases: TGTGCCAGCAGCTTACTTCCTTTCCAGCCCCAGCATTTT.

This chain links TRBV28 with TRBJ2-3; 7 bases match TRBD1. V shed 9 bases, J shed 4 bases, and the junction held 13 bases outside the gene matches. This CDR3 is built from 15 residues. CDR1 and CDR2 (germline): MDHEN, SYDVKM. The CDR3 sequence is CASSVSSTGSDTQYF. In nucleotides, the CDR3 is TGTGCCAGTTCCGTATCCTCGACAGGGTCAGATACGCAGTATTTT.

The rearrangement links TRBV6-1 to TRBJ2-7, with 8 bases that match TRBD1. The CDR3 runs 15 residues. Germline V gene sequence: CDR1 MNHNS, CDR2 SASEGT. The ends lost 7 bases at V and 2 bases at J; junction bases unmatched: 10. This CDR3 reads CASTNQGAPPYEQYF. The CDR3 DNA sequence: TGTGCCAGCACCAATCAGGGGGCTCCCCCCTACGAGCAGTACTTC.

A remark on this clone: Additional DNA sequences in this sample encode the identical CDR3. J is TRBJ2-7 and V is TRBV18; D may be TRBD1 (6 bases). This CDR3 spans 15 amino acids. V was cut by 2 bases and J by 4 bases, with 15 bases left in between. Per germline, CDR1 KGHSH and CDR2 LQKENI. CDR3 nucleotides: TGTGCCAGCTCACCATCGGCAGGGGACGGTTACGAGCAGTACTTC. It translates to CASSPSAGDGYEQYF.

The chain recombines TRBV27 with TRBJ2-2; D gene uncertain. There are 13 residues in the CDR3. Trimming shortened V by 2 bases and J by 6 bases, and 7 bases separated the two germline ends. CDR1 is MNHEY, CDR2 SMNVEV, per germline (reference sequence). The CDR3 nucleotides are TGTGCCAGCAGTTTAATCACAGCCGGGGAGCTGTTTTTT. It codes for CASSLITAGELFF.